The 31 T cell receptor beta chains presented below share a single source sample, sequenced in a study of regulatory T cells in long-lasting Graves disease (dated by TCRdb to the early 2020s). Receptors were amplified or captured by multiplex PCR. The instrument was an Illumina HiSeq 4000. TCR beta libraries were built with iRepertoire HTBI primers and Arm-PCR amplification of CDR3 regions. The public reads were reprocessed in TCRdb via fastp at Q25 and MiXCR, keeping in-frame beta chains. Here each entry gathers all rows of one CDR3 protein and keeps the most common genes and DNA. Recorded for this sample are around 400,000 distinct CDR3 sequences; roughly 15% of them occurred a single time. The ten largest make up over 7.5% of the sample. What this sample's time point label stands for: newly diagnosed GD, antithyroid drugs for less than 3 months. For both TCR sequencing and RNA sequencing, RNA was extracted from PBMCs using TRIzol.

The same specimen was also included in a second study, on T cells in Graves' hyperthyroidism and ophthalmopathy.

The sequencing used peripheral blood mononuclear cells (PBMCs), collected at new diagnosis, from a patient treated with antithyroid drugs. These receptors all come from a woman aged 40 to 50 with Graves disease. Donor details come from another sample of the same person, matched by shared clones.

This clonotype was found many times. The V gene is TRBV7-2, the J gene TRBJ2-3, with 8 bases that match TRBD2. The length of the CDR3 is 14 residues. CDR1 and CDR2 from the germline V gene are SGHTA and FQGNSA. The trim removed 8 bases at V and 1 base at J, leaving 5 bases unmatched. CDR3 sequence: CASLAGFGTDTQYF. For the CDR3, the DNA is TGTGCCAGCTTAGCGGGGTTCGGCACAGATACGCAGTATTTT.

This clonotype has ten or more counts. Here the CDR3 reads CASSLSKRQEITSPLHF. The CDR3 DNA sequence: TGTGCCAGCAGTTTATCGAAGAGACAGGAGATTACTTCACCCCTCCACTTT. This chain links TRBV27 with TRBJ1-6; D is possibly TRBD1 (6 bases). V was pared by 0 bases and J by 9 bases, with 18 bases between. Germline CDR1 MNHEY, CDR2 SMNVEV (reference sequence). The CDR3 sequence is 17 residues long.

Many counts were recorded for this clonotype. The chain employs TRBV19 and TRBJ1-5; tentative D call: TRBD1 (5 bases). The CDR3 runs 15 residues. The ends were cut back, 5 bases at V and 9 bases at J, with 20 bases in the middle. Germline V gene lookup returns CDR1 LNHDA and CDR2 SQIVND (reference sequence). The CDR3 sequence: CASSSTVYGIRPQHF. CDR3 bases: TGTGCCAGTAGTTCGACAGTCTACGGCATTCGGCCCCAGCATTTT.

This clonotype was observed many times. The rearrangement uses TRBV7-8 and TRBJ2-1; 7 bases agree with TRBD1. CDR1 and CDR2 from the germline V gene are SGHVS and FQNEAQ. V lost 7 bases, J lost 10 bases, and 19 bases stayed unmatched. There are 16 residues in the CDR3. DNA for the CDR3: TGTGCCAGCACGATGGGCTCTCGGACAGGCGGTGGGGAGCAGTTCTTC. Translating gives CASTMGSRTGGGEQFF.

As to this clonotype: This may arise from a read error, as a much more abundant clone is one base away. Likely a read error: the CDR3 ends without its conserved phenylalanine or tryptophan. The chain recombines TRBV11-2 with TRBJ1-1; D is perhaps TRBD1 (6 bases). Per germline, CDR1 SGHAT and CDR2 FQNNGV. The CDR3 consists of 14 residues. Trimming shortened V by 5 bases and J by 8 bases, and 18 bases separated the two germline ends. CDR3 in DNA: TGTGCCAGCAGCCGTCCAAGTTTCGGGGGCGAAGCTTTCCTT. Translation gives CASSRPSFGGEAFL.

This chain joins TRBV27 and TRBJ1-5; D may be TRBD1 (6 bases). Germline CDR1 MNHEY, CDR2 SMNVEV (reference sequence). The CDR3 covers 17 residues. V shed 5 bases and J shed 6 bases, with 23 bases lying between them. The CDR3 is CASSPRGVGTVSQPQHF. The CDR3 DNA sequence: TGTGCCAGCAGTCCTAGGGGGGTAGGAACCGTTAGTCAGCCCCAGCATTTT.

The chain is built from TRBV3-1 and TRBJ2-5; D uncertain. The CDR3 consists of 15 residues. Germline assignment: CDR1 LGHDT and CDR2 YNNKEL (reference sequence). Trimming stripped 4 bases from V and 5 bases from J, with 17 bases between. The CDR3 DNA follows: TGTGCCAGCAGCCCGATAGAAGGCAAAAGGGAGACCCAGTACTTC. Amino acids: CASSPIEGKRETQYF.

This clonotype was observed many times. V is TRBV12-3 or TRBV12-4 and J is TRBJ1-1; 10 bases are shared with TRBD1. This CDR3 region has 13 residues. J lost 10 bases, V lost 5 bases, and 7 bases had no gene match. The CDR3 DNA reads TGTGCCAGCAGTATAGGACAGGGGGGACCAGCTTTCTTT. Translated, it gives CASSIGQGGPAFF.

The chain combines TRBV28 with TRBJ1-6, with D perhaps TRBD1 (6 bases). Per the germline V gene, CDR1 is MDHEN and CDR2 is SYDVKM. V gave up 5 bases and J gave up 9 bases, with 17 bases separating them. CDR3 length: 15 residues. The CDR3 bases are TGTGCCAGCAGTCTCTCGGACAGTTCGAGTTCACCCCTCCACTTT. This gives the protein CASSLSDSSSSPLHF.

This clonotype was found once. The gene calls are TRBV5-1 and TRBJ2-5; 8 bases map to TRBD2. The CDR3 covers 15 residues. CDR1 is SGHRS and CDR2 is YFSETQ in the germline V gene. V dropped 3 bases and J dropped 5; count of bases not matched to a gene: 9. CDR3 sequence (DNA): TGCGCCAGCAGCTCCCTGGGACTAGAAGGGGAGACCCAGTACTTC. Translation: CASSSLGLEGETQYF. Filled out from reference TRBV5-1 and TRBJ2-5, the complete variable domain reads KAGVTQTPRYLIKTRGQQVTLSCSPISGHRSVSWYQQTPGQGLQFLFEYFSETQRNKGNFPGRFSGRQFSNSRSEMNVSTLELGDSALYLCASSSLGLEGETQYFGPGTRLLVL.

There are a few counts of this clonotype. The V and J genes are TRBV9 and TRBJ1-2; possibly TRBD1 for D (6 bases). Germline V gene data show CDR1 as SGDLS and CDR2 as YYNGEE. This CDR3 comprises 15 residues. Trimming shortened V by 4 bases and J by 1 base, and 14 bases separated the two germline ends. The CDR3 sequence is CASSLRGQLNYGYTF. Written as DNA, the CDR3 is TGTGCCAGCAGCCTTCGTGGACAGCTTAACTATGGCTACACCTTC.

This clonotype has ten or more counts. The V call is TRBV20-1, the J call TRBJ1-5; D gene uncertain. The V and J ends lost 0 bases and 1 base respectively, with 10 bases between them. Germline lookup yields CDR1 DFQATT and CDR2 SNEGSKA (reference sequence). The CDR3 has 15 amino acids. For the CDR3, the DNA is TGCAGTGCTAGAGACCGTACATGGAGCAATCAGCCCCAGCATTTT. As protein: CSARDRTWSNQPQHF.

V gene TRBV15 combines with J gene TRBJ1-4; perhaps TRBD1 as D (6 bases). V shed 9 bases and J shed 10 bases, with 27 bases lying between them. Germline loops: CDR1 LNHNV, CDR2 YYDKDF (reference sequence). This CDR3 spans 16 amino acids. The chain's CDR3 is CATQGAGAGLNAKLFF. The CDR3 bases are TGTGCCACTCAAGGGGCAGGGGCAGGGTTAAACGCAAAACTGTTTTTT. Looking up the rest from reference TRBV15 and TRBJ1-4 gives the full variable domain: DAMVIQNPRYQVTQFGKPVTLSCSQTLNHNVMYWYQQKSSQAPKLLFHYYDKDFNNEADTPDNFQSRRPNTSFCFLDIRSPGLGDTAMYLCATQGAGAGLNAKLFFGSGTQLSVL.

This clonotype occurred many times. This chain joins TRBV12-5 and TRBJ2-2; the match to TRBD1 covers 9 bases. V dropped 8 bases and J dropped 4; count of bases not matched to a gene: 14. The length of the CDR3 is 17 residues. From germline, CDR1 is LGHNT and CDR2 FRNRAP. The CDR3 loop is CASQPYSGQGATGELFF. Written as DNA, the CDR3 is TGTGCTAGTCAGCCCTATTCGGGACAGGGAGCCACCGGGGAGCTGTTTTTT. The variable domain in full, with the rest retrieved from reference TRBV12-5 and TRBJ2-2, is DARVTQTPRHKVTEMGQEVTMRCQPILGHNTVFWYRQTMMQGLELLAYFRNRAPLDDSGMPKDRFSAEMPDATLATLKIQPSEPRDSAVYFCASQPYSGQGATGELFFGEGSRLTVL.

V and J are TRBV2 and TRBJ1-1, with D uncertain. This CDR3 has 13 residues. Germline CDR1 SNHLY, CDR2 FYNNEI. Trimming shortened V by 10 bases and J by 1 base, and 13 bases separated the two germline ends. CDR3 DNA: TGTGCCACCGCGTTGGACCAGAACACTGAAGCTTTCTTT. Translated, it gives CATALDQNTEAFF.

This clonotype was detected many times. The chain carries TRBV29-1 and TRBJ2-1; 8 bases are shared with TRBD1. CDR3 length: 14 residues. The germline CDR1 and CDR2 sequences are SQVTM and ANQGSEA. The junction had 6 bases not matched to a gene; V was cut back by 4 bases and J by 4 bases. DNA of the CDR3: TGCAGCGTTGGTTTCGGGACAGGTTACAATGAGCAGTTCTTC. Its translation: CSVGFGTGYNEQFF.

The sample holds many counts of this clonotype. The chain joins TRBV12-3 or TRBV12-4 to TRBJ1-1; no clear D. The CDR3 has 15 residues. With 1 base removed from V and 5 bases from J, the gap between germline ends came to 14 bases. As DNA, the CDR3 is TGTGCCAGCAGTTTAGGGCAGGTGGCCAATACTGAAGCTTTCTTT. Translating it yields CASSLGQVANTEAFF.

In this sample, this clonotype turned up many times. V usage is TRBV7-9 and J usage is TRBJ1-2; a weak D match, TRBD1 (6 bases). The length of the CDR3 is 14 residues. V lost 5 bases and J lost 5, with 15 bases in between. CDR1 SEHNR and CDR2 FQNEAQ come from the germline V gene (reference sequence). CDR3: CASSPTGYAYGYTF. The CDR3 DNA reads TGTGCCAGCAGCCCAACAGGGTACGCGTATGGCTACACCTTC. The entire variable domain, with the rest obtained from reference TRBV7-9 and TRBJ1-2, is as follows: DTGVSQNPRHKITKRGQNVTFRCDPISEHNRLYWYRQTLGQGPEFLTYFQNEAQLEKSRLLSDRFSAERPKGSFSTLEIQRTEQGDSAMYLCASSPTGYAYGYTFGSGTRLTVV.

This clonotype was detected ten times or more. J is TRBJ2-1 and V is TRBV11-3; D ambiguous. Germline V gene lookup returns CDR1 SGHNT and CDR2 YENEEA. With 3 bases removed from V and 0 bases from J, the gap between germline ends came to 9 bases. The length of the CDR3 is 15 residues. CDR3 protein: CASSFLFSSYNEQFF. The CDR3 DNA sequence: TGTGCCAGCAGCTTTCTGTTTAGCTCCTACAATGAGCAGTTCTTC.

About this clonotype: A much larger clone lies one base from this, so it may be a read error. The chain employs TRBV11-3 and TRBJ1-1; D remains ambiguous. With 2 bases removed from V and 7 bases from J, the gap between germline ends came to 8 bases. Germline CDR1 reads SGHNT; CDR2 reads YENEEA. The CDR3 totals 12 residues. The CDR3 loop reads CASSLRSSEAFF. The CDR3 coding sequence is TGTGCCAGCAGCTTAAGGTCCAGTGAAGCTTTCTTT.

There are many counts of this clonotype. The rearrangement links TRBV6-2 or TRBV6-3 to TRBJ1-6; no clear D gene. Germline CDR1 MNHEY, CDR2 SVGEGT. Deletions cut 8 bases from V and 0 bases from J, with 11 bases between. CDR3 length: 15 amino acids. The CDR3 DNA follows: TGTGCCAGCTCCCCCCGAAGCTCCTATAATTCACCCCTCCACTTT. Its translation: CASSPRSSYNSPLHF.

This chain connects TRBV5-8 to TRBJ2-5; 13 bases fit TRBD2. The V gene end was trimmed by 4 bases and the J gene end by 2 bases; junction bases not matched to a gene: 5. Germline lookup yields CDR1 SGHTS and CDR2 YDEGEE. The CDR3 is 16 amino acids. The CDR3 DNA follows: TGTGCCAGCAGCAGGGGACTAGCGGGACCACAAGAGACCCAGTACTTC. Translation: CASSRGLAGPQETQYF.

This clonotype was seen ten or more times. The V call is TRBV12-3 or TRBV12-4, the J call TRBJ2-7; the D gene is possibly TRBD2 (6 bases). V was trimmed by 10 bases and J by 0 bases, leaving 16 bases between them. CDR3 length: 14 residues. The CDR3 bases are TGTGCCACCAGCCGGAGGGACGGCTCCTACGAGCAGTACTTC. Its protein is CATSRRDGSYEQYF.

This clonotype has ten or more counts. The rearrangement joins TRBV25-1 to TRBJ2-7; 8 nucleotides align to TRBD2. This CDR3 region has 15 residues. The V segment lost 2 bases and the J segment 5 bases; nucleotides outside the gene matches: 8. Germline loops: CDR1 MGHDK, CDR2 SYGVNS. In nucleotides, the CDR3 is TGTGCCAGCAGTGAAGGGGGTACTAGCGGAAACGAGCAGTACTTC. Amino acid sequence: CASSEGGTSGNEQYF.

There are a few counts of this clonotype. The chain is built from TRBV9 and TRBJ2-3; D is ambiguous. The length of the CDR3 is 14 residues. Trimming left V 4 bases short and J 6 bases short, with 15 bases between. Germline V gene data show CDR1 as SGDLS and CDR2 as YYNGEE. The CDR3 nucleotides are TGTGCCAGCAGCTATAGAATCCTATCCGATACGCAGTATTTT. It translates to CASSYRILSDTQYF.

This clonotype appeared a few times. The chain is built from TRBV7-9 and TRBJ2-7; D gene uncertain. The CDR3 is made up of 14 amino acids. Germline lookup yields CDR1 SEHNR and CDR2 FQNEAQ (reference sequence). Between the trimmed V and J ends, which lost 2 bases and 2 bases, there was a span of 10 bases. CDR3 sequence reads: CASSLSGSPYEQYF. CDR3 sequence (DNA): TGTGCCAGCAGCTTATCTGGTTCCCCCTACGAGCAGTACTTC.

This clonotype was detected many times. The CDR3 loop reads CASSEPSGSYNEQFF. The CDR3 region has the DNA TGTGCCAGCAGCGAACCTAGCGGGAGTTACAATGAGCAGTTCTTC. The gene calls are TRBV28 and TRBJ2-1; 10 bases match TRBD2. The CDR3 spans 15 residues. Germline-derived CDR1 and CDR2 are MDHEN and SYDVKM. J lost 4 bases, V lost 6 bases, and 6 bases had no gene match. Full variable domain (outside the CDR3, taken from reference TRBV28 and TRBJ2-1): DVKVTQSSRYLVKRTGEKVFLECVQDMDHENMFWYRQDPGLGLRLIYFSYDVKMKEKGDIPEGYSVSREKKERFSLILESASTNQTSMYLCASSEPSGSYNEQFFGPGTRLTVL.

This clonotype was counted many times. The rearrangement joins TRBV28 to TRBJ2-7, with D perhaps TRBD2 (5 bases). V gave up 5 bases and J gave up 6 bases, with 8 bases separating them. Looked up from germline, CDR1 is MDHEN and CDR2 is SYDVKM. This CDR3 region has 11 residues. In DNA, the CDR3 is TGTGCCAGCAGTGTTCGGGGCGAGCAGTACTTC. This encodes CASSVRGEQYF.

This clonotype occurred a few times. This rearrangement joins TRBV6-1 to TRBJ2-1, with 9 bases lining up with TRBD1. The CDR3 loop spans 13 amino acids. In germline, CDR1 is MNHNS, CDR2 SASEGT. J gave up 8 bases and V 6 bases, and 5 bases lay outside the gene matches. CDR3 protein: CASRRDREHEQFF. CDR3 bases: TGTGCCAGCAGAAGGGACAGGGAGCATGAGCAGTTCTTC.

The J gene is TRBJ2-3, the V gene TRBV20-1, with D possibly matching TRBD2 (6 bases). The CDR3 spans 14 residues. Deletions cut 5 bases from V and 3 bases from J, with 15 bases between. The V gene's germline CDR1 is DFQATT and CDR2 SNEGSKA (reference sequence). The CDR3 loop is CSAYSGGPTDTQYF. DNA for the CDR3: TGCAGTGCTTATTCCGGAGGGCCAACAGATACGCAGTATTTT.

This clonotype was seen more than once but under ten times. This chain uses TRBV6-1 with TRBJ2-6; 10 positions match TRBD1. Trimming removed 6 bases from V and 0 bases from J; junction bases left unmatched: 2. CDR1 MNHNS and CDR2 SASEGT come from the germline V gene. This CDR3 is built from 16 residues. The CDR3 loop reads CASRGQGNSGANVLTF. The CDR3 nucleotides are TGTGCCAGCAGGGGACAGGGGAACTCTGGGGCCAACGTCCTGACTTTC.